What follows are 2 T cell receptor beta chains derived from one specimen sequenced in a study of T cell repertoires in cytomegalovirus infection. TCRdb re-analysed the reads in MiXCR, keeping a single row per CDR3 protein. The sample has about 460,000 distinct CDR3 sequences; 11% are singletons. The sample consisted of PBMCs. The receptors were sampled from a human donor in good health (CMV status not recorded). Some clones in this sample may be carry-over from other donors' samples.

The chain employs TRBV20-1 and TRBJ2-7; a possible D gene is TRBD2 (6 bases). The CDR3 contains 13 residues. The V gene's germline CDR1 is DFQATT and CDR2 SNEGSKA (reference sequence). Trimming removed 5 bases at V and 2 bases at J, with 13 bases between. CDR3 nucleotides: TGCAGTGCTCTAAGACGGGGGACCTACGAGCAGTACTTC. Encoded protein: CSALRRGTYEQYF.

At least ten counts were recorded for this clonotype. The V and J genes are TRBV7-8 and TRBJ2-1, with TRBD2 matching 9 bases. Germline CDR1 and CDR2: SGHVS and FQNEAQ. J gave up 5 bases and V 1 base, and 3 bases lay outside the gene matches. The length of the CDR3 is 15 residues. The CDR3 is CASSLGSGSHNEQFF. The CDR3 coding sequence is TGTGCCAGCAGCTTAGGTAGCGGGAGCCACAATGAGCAGTTCTTC.